This T cell receptor (beta chain) was captured in a study of T cell changes during pregnancy in multiple sclerosis. Repertoires were generated with immunoSEQ multiplex PCR, while TCRdb's copy carries only in-frame clones and drops some. The sample shows roughly 50,000 clones, more than 90% of them seen only once. This receptor was identified in a female donor in good health, enrolled as a control in a pregnancy study. The specimen comprised peripheral blood, sampled after pregnancy.

CDR3 region: CASSLKLGPTYEQYF. As DNA, the CDR3 is TGTGCCAGCAGCTTAAAGTTGGGGCCCACATACGAGCAGTACTTC. The rearrangement joins TRBV11-2 to TRBJ2-7; a weak D match, TRBD1 (5 bases). Trimming shortened V by 2 bases and J by 4 bases, and 15 bases separated the two germline ends. CDR1 and CDR2 (germline): SGHAT, FQNNGV. This CDR3 is 15 amino acids long.